Detailed here is one T cell receptor (beta chain). The target antigen is unknown. These data originate in a study of cytomegalovirus exposure and HLA in healthy donors. The PCR was carried out with 60 Vbeta primers and 13 Jbeta primers. The repertoire was sequenced with immunoSEQ multiplex PCR; TCRdb's copy has only in-frame clones and lacks some. The sample includes about 64,000 clones, less than 90% seen only once; the top ten take roughly a tenth. The CDR3 loop spans 15 amino acids. Trimming pared 5 bases from V and 2 bases from J, leaving 10 bases between. Germline loops: CDR1 MNHEY, CDR2 SVGAGI. Study-wide results and limits: The authors assumed roughly uniform sequencing depth across donors for presence/absence analyses. In an earlier analysis, most TCR beta V segments were productive about 87% or about 30% of the time.

The specimen was PBMCs. This receptor was taken from a female donor in good health and CMV-seronegative. The chain couples TRBV6-5 to TRBJ2-6; possible D gene TRBD1, 6 bases. CDR3 nucleotide sequence: TGTGCCAGCAGTACCGGACAGCCTGGGGCCAACGTCCTGACTTTC. It encodes CASSTGQPGANVLTF.